The clone carrying this TCR beta chain appeared a few times. This sample was taken from a study of blood T cell repertoires in COVID-19. Study summary: From the United States, Italy and Spain came samples of acute and convalescent COVID-19. PBMCs, B-cell-depleted T cells, or T cells were the source of the cDNA or gDNA that made up the material.

Study processing details: Estimates of nucleated cell counts were drawn from the amplification of reference gene primers. Clones were read by immunoSEQ multiplex PCR, and TCRdb kept only the in-frame ones, dropping some. The D gene and trimming were derived from the DNA, and the V and J assignments and clone size from that table. The sample has a few hundred thousand clones, around 87% seen once. The germline CDR1 and CDR2 sequences are SGHRS and YFSETQ. This CDR3 spans 15 amino acids. The J segment lost 6 bases and the V segment lost 2 bases, leaving 6 bases of the junction unmatched. The sample comprised peripheral blood. The J gene is TRBJ2-1, the V gene TRBV5-1; TRBD1 agrees at 9 bases. The TCR comes from a woman aged 70-85 years with active or convalescent COVID-19. CDR3 nucleotides: TGCGCCAGCAGCTTATGGGGACAGGGTTCCAATGAGCAGTTCTTC. This translates into CASSLWGQGSNEQFF.